This T cell receptor (beta chain) was sequenced during a study of T cells in Graves' hyperthyroidism and ophthalmopathy. This clonotype came up a few times. What it recognizes is unknown. Trimming shortened V by 1 base and J by 2 bases, and 6 bases separated the two germline ends. Germline CDR1 and CDR2: LGHDT and YNNKEL (reference sequence). CDR3 length: 14 amino acids. Amplification yielded TCR beta CDR3 regions, with RNA transcripts as the source. The TCR CDR3 was amplified in a first-round RT-PCR using the HTBI primer set. TCRdb reprocessed the multiplex PCR reads with MiXCR, giving one entry per CDR3 protein. The sample gives about 640,000 distinct CDR3 sequences, about 20% of which show up once; roughly a third is in the top ten. Diagnosis rested on symptoms, serum thyroxine and TRAb, thyroid ultrasound, and orbital computed tomography. General study results and limits: A model built on 13 V-J features separated ophthalmopathy from stable hyperthyroidism.

This receptor was taken from a man aged 25 to 45 with Graves' ophthalmopathy. Material for sequencing was blood. This sequence joins TRBV3-1 and TRBJ1-3; D not resolved. CDR3 sequence reads: CASSQANAGNTIYF. CDR3 sequence (DNA): TGTGCCAGCAGCCAAGCGAATGCTGGAAACACCATATATTTT.